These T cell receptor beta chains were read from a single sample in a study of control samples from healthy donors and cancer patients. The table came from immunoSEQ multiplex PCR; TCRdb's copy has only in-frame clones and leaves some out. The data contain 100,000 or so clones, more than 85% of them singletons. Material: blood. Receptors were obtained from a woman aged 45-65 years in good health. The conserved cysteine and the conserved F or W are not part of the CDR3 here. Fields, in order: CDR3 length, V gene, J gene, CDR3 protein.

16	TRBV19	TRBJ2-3	ASSIELVSSGNADTQY
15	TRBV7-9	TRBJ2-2	ASSLFGGGRATGELF
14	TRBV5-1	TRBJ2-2	ASSFAGAPGSGELF
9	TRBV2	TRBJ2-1	ASSDSYEQF
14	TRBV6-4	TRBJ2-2	ASSDTGGRDTGELF
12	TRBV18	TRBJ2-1	ASSPRSGNNEQF
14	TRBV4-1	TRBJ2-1	ASSRAGDVNNNEQF
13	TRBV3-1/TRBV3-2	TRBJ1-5	ASSQGGGGNQPQH
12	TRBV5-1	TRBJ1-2	ASSLAIIDNGYT
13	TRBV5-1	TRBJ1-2	ASSLAAGTEYGYT
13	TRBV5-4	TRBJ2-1	ASSLVAGGQNEQF
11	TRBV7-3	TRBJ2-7	ASSLWGTAEQY
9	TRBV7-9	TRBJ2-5	ASSPGGGPD
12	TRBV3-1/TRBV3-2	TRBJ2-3	ASSQIGERDTQY
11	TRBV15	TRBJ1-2	ATSRDRLRGYT
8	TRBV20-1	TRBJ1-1	SASWDVAF
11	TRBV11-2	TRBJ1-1	ASSVQGWTEAF
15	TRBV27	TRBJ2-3	ASSDFPGGPSTDTQY
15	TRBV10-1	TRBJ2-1	ASSDPSSGGRWNEQF
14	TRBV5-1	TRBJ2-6	ASSSFGSSGANVLT
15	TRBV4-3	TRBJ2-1	ASSPSGIGTSYNEQF
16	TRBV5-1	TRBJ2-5	ASSLLAGGYSYQETQY
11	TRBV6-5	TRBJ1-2	ASSLTALSGYT
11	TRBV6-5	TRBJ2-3	ASKRDGPDTQY
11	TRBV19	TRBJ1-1	ASSMRRNTEAF
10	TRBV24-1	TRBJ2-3	ATSDLSGTQY
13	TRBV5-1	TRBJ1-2	ASSSTDSNSRGYT